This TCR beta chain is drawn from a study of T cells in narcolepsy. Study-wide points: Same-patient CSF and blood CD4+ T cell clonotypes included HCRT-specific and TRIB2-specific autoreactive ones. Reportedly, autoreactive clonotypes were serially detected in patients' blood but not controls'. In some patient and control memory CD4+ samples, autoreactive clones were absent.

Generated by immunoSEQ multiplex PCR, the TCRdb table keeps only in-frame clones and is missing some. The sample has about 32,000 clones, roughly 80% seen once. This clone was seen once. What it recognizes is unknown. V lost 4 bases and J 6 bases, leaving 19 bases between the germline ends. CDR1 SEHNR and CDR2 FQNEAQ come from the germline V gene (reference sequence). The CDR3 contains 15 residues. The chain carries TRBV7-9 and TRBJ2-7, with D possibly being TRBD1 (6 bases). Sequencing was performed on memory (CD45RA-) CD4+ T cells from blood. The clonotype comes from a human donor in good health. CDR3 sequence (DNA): TGTGCCAGCAGCTCGACACAAAAACAGGGTTTCGAGCAGTACTTC. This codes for CASSSTQKQGFEQYF.